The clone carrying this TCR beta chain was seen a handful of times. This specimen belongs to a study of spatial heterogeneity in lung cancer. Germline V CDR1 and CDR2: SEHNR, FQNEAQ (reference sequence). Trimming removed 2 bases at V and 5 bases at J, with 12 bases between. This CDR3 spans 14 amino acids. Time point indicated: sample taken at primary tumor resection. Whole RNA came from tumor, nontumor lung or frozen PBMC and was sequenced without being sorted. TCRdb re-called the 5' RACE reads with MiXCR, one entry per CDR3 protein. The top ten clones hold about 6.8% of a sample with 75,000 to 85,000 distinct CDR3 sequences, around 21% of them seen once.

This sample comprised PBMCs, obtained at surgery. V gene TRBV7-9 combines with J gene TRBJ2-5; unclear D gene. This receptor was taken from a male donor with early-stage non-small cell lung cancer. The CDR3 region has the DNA TGTGCCAGCAGCTTACGAGCAGGCCTCGAGACCCAGTACTTC. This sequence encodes CASSLRAGLETQYF.